The 4 T cell receptor beta chains below were found in one sample sequenced in a study of blood T cell repertoires in COVID-19. Generated by immunoSEQ multiplex PCR, the TCRdb table keeps only in-frame clones and is missing some. The data contain about 160,000 clones, about nine tenths of them seen just once; the ten biggest clones take up roughly 2.1%. The sequenced material came from peripheral blood. These receptors were obtained from a man between 18 and 35 years old with acute or convalescent COVID-19.

V usage is TRBV18 and J usage is TRBJ1-1; 10 bases are a match to TRBD1. This CDR3 has 16 amino acids. V trimming: 6 bases; J trimming: 0 bases; junction bases outside the gene matches: 7. CDR1 and CDR2 (germline): KGHSH, LQKENI. The CDR3 region has the DNA TGTGCCAGCTCTTTCGGACAGGGGGGCGTGAACACTGAAGCTTTCTTT. Encoded protein: CASSFGQGGVNTEAFF.

The rearrangement uses TRBV12-5 and TRBJ2-7; D is unresolved. The germline V and J ends were trimmed by 1 base and 2 bases, with 9 bases remaining between them. The CDR3 is 14 residues long. From germline, CDR1 is LGHNT and CDR2 FRNRAP. Here the CDR3 reads CASGLGGYTYEQYF. The CDR3 DNA reads TGTGCTAGTGGTTTGGGTGGTTACACCTACGAGCAGTACTTC.

This clone was observed a single time. This chain connects TRBV5-1 to TRBJ2-2; D is unresolved. V shed 0 bases and J shed 0 bases, with 6 bases lying between them. Germline V gives CDR1 SGHRS, CDR2 YFSETQ. This CDR3 is built from 15 residues. The CDR3 reads CASSLDSPNTGELFF. The DNA for the CDR3 is TGCGCCAGCAGCTTGGACTCCCCGAACACCGGGGAGCTGTTTTTT.

This rearrangement joins TRBV7-2 to TRBJ2-3; D is ambiguous. The germline CDR1 and CDR2 sequences are SGHTA and FQGNSA. The CDR3 has 14 residues. V was cut by 4 bases and J by 1 base, with 9 bases left in between. The CDR3 nucleotides read TGTGCCAGCAGCTCAGACATGGGCACAGATACGCAGTATTTT. Translation: CASSSDMGTDTQYF.